The text below deals with one T cell receptor (beta chain). In the source study's methods: Nucleated cell counts were estimated from reference gene primer amplification. Measured with immunoSEQ multiplex PCR; TCRdb has only the in-frame clones, and not every one. V and J calls and clone size are given by that table; D and trimming were obtained from the DNA. The repertoire consists of 200,000 to 250,000 clones, with about 85% occurring once and the leading ten covering less than 6.5%. The data derive from a study of blood T cell repertoires in COVID-19. Across the study: The analysed material was cDNA or gDNA that came from T cells, B-cell-depleted T cells, or PBMCs.

CDR1 and CDR2 from the germline V gene are SGHDN and FVKESK. There are 17 residues in the CDR3. V shed 0 bases and J 0 bases; nucleotides not matched to a gene: 6. The rearrangement joins TRBV14 to TRBJ2-3; 7 bases are a match to TRBD1. Sequenced sample: peripheral blood. This TCR was sampled from a woman aged 55-69 years who had recovered from COVID-19. CDR3 DNA: TGTGCCAGCAGCCAAGATCGTGGGACAGCCAGCACAGATACGCAGTATTTT. Its protein is CASSQDRGTASTDTQYF.